This TCR beta chain was observed in a study of control samples from healthy donors and cancer patients. TCRdb's table, derived via immunoSEQ multiplex PCR, lists solely in-frame clones and lacks some. The sample has 100,000 to 150,000 clones, roughly 89% seen once. Per the germline V gene, CDR1 is MNHEY and CDR2 is SVGAGI. Deletions cut 6 bases from V and 3 bases from J, with 11 bases between. This CDR3 is 13 amino acids long. The sample comprised blood. The TCR was taken from a man aged 25-45 years in good health. This rearrangement joins TRBV6-5 to TRBJ1-1, with D possibly being TRBD1 (6 bases). The CDR3 sequence is CASRSGQYTEAFF. For the CDR3, the DNA is TGTGCCAGCAGATCTGGACAGTACACTGAAGCTTTCTTT.